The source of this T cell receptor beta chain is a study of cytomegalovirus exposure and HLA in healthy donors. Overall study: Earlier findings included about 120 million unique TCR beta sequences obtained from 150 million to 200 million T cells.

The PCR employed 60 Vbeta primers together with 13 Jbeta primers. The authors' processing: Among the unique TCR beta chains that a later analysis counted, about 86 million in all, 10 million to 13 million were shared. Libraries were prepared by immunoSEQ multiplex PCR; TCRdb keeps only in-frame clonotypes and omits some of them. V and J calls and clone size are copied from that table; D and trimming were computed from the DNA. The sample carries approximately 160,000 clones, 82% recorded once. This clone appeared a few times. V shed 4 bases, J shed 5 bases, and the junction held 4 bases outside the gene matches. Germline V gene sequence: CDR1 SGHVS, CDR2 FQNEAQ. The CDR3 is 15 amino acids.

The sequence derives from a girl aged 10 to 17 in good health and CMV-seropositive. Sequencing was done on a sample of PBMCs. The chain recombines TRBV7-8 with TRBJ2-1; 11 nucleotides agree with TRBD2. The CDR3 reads CASSSGLADDNEQFF. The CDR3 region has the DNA TGTGCCAGCAGCTCGGGACTAGCGGACGACAATGAGCAGTTCTTC.